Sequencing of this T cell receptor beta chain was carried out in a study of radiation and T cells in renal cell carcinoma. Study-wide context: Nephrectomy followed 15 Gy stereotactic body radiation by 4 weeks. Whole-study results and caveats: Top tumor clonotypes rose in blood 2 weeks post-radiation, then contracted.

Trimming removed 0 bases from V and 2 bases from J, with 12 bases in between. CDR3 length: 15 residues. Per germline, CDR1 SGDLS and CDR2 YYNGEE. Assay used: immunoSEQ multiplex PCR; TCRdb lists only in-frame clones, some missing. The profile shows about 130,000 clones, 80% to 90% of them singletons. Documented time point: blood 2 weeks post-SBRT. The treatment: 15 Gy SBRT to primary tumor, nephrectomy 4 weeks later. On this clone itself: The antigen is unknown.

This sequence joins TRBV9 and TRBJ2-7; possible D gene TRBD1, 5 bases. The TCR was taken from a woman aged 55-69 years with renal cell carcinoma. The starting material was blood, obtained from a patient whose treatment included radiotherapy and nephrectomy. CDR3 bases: TGTGCCAGCAGCGTAGATTCTCAGGGCACCTACGAGCAGTACTTC. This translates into CASSVDSQGTYEQYF.